This is a list of T cell receptor beta chains from one sample in a study of shared clonotypes between healthy human individuals. The assay was immunoSEQ multiplex PCR, and TCRdb's table has in-frame clones only and misses some. The profile shows some 1,400,000 clones, roughly 96% of them singletons. Source material: naive CD4+ T cells sorted from blood. The source is a man aged 25 to 40 in good health. Each CDR3 is given with its conserved first and last residue. The D gene is left open where the match is weak. Where a row states a size, it is once, few, many or the class of an expanded clone; other rows omit it.

D,size,J,V,CDR3,DNA
-,-,TRBJ1-1,TRBV5-5,CASSLGGHRDTEAFF,TGTGCCAGCAGCTTGGGGGGGCATCGCGACACTGAAGCTTTCTTT
-,-,TRBJ1-1,TRBV28,CASSLVTGLGTEAFF,TGTGCCAGCAGTTTAGTTACAGGGTTAGGCACTGAAGCTTTCTTT
-,-,TRBJ2-5,TRBV6-5,CASSKEPSGETQYF,TGTGCCAGCAGTAAGGAACCCTCGGGGGAGACCCAGTACTTC
-,-,TRBJ2-2,TRBV19,CASSIETGYTGELFF,TGTGCCAGTAGTATAGAGACAGGTTACACCGGGGAGCTGTTTTTT
-,-,TRBJ2-2,TRBV4-3,CASSQEFNTGELFF,TGCGCCAGCAGCCAAGAGTTTAACACCGGGGAGCTGTTTTTT
-,-,TRBJ2-2,TRBV10-3,CAISLGATNTGELFF,TGTGCCATCAGCCTAGGGGCAACGAACACCGGGGAGCTGTTTTTT
TRBD1,-,TRBJ1-5,TRBV7-9,CASSQMDRGSPYSNQPQHF,TGTGCCAGCAGCCAAATGGACAGGGGATCCCCTTATAGCAATCAGCCCCAGCATTTT
-,-,TRBJ2-1,TRBV5-1,CASSLGSLVNEQFF,TGCGCCAGCAGCTTGGGGTCCCTTGTCAATGAGCAGTTCTTC
-,-,TRBJ2-5,TRBV18,CASSPLSKGPQETQYF,TGTGCCAGCTCACCACTAAGTAAGGGACCTCAAGAGACCCAGTACTTC
-,-,TRBJ2-1,TRBV29-1,CSVDGGPSVNEQFF,TGCAGCGTTGATGGGGGGCCTTCGGTAAATGAGCAGTTCTTC
-,-,TRBJ2-7,TRBV7-2,CASSFGLVAPGGEYEQYF,TGTGCCAGCAGCTTTGGCCTAGTTGCGCCGGGTGGGGAATACGAGCAGTACTTC
-,-,TRBJ2-7,TRBV11-2,CASSLGLRGANTYEQYF,TGTGCCAGCAGCTTAGGCTTACGGGGGGCCAACACCTACGAGCAGTACTTC
TRBD2,-,TRBJ2-1,TRBV5-1,CASSPGTSGSGPFF,TGCGCCAGCAGCCCGGGGACTAGCGGGAGTGGTCCGTTCTTC
TRBD1,-,TRBJ2-7,TRBV25-1,CASSEAGTVPSYEQYF,TGTGCCAGCAGTGAAGCCGGGACAGTTCCTTCCTACGAGCAGTACTTC
TRBD1,-,TRBJ2-5,TRBV25-1,CASSHRGRGTQYF,TGTGCCAGCAGTCACAGGGGACGGGGGACCCAGTACTTC
TRBD2,-,TRBJ2-3,TRBV9,CASSVTSGGTDTQYF,TGTGCCAGCAGCGTGACTAGCGGGGGCACAGATACGCAGTATTTT
TRBD1,-,TRBJ1-3,TRBV15,CATSRVTGAMRNTIYF,TGTGCCACCAGCAGGGTCACAGGGGCGATGAGAAACACCATATATTTT
-,-,TRBJ2-7,TRBV10-3,CAISGRDYEQYF,TGTGCCATCAGTGGTCGGGACTACGAGCAGTACTTC
-,-,TRBJ2-2,TRBV11-3,CASSLSGELFF,TGTGCCAGCAGCTTATCCGGGGAGCTGTTTTTT
-,-,TRBJ2-2,TRBV5-4,CASSLSNGIGELFF,TGTGCCAGCAGCTTGTCGAACGGGATCGGGGAGCTGTTTTTT
-,-,TRBJ2-7,TRBV6-1,CASRIDSLVTEQYF,TGTGCCAGCAGAATCGACAGTCTGGTTACGGAGCAGTACTTC
TRBD2,-,TRBJ2-7,TRBV6-5,CASSYLTGLGSYEQYF,TGTGCCAGCAGTTACTTGACCGGACTAGGAAGCTACGAGCAGTACTTC
-,-,TRBJ1-2,TRBV28,CASRRTRENYGYTF,TGTGCCAGCAGACGGACACGGGAGAACTATGGCTACACCTTC
TRBD1,-,TRBJ2-7,TRBV5-1,CASSWGDRVNEQYF,TGCGCCAGCAGCTGGGGGGACAGGGTCAACGAGCAGTACTTC
TRBD1,-,TRBJ1-4,TRBV28,CASSHFAPPLGQGEMWEKLFF,TGTGCCAGCAGTCATTTTGCCCCTCCGTTGGGACAGGGGGAAATGTGGGAAAAACTGTTTTTT
-,-,TRBJ2-2,TRBV28,CASTREHHGELFF,TGTGCCAGCACACGGGAACATCACGGGGAGCTGTTTTTT
-,-,TRBJ1-5,TRBV19,CASSMRMGGRSDYSNQPQHF,TGTGCCAGTAGTATGCGCATGGGCGGACGGAGCGATTATAGCAATCAGCCCCAGCATTTT
-,-,TRBJ2-2,TRBV6-1,CASRKVGGPGELFF,TGTGCCAGCAGGAAGGTCGGGGGTCCCGGGGAGCTGTTTTTT
-,-,TRBJ2-3,TRBV2,CASRPLGESGNTQYF,TGTGCCAGCCGCCCTCTTGGGGAGAGCGGAAATACGCAGTATTTT
-,-,TRBJ2-3,TRBV7-3,CASSQAGITDTQYF,TGTGCCAGCAGCCAAGCGGGTATCACAGATACGCAGTATTTT
TRBD1,-,TRBJ2-2,TRBV18,CASSLRQGAYTGELFF,TGTGCCAGCTCATTGAGACAGGGGGCATACACCGGGGAGCTGTTTTTT
-,-,TRBJ2-5,TRBV10-1,CASSAGETQYF,TGCGCCAGCAGTGCGGGTGAGACCCAGTACTTC
-,-,TRBJ1-5,TRBV28,CASSLLGQAKQPQHF,TGTGCCAGCAGTTTATTAGGTCAGGCGAAACAGCCCCAGCATTTT
TRBD1,once,TRBJ1-1,TRBV29-1,CSVANLRGRRTEAFF,TGCAGCGTCGCGAATCTCAGGGGGAGAAGAACTGAAGCTTTCTTT
-,-,TRBJ1-2,TRBV4-1,CASSRGLRGLGYTF,TGCGCCAGCAGCCGTGGTCTTCGGGGGCTCGGCTACACCTTC
-,-,TRBJ2-7,TRBV6-6,CASSYGRRSYEQYF,TGTGCCAGCAGTTACGGGCGCCGCTCCTACGAGCAGTACTTC
TRBD1,once,TRBJ2-1,TRBV6-6,CASRWTGSSYNEQFF,TGTGCCAGCAGGTGGACAGGGAGCTCCTACAATGAGCAGTTCTTC
TRBD2,-,TRBJ2-2,TRBV5-1,CASHGSGSGTGELFF,TGCGCCAGCCACGGTAGCGGGAGTGGTACCGGGGAGCTGTTTTTT
TRBD1,-,TRBJ1-1,TRBV27,CASRATGGTEAFF,TGTGCCAGCAGGGCGACAGGGGGAACTGAAGCTTTCTTT
-,-,TRBJ2-2,TRBV19,CASSIRGSGELFF,TGTGCCAGTAGTATACGGGGGTCCGGGGAGCTGTTTTTT
-,-,TRBJ2-2,TRBV11-3,CASSLDETGELFF,TGTGCCAGCAGCTTAGACGAGACCGGGGAGCTGTTTTTT
-,-,TRBJ2-5,TRBV5-4,CASSSTGAQETQYF,TGTGCCAGCAGCTCCACGGGGGCCCAAGAGACCCAGTACTTC
-,-,TRBJ1-2,TRBV15,CATSRDGGYTF,TGTGCCACCAGCAGAGATGGTGGCTACACCTTC
TRBD1,-,TRBJ2-7,TRBV10-3,CAISGGQGAYEQYF,TGTGCCATCAGTGGGGGACAGGGGGCCTACGAGCAGTACTTC
-,-,TRBJ2-7,TRBV21-1,CANKRDRGYYEQYF,TGTGCCAATAAAAGGGACAGGGGCTACTACGAGCAGTACTTC
-,-,TRBJ2-2,TRBV5-6,CASSLSQQINTGELFF,TGTGCCAGCAGCTTGAGTCAACAGATTAACACCGGGGAGCTGTTTTTT
TRBD2,-,TRBJ2-7,TRBV7-2,CASSVEASGAYEQYF,TGTGCCAGCAGCGTAGAGGCTAGCGGAGCCTACGAGCAGTACTTC
TRBD2,-,TRBJ2-2,TRBV6-4,CASSRTSGYANTGELFF,TGTGCCAGCAGTAGGACTAGCGGGTACGCGAACACCGGGGAGCTGTTTTTT
-,-,TRBJ2-7,TRBV30,CAWSVRPGSYEQYF,TGTGCCTGGAGTGTACGGCCCGGATCCTACGAGCAGTACTTC
-,-,TRBJ2-7,TRBV10-2,CASRTGTVSYEQYF,TGCGCCAGCAGAACCGGGACGGTGTCCTACGAGCAGTACTTC
TRBD1,-,TRBJ2-5,TRBV5-1,CASSINRGPGTQYF,TGCGCCAGCAGCATCAACAGGGGCCCAGGAACCCAGTACTTC
-,-,TRBJ2-1,TRBV18,CASSLLTGTLYNEQFF,TGTGCCAGCTCACTTTTGACGGGCACACTCTACAATGAGCAGTTCTTC
-,-,TRBJ1-2,TRBV5-1,CASSLGLSSPEYGYTF,TGCGCCAGCAGCTTGGGACTATCCTCACCTGAGTATGGCTACACCTTC
-,-,TRBJ2-3,TRBV10-1,CASTPDSNTDTQYF,TGCGCCAGCACTCCGGACAGCAACACAGATACGCAGTATTTT
-,-,TRBJ2-1,TRBV5-1,CASSLSQGLGSFF,TGCGCCAGCAGCTTATCCCAGGGATTGGGGTCGTTCTTC
-,-,TRBJ1-2,TRBV7-8,CASSLAGGNYGYTF,TGTGCCAGCAGCTTAGCTGGCGGTAACTATGGCTACACCTTC
-,-,TRBJ1-2,TRBV19,CASSRFAGGDGYTF,TGTGCCAGTAGTCGTTTCGCTGGAGGGGATGGCTACACCTTC
-,-,TRBJ2-5,TRBV5-1,CASSLGSQETQYF,TGCGCCAGCAGCTTAGGAAGCCAAGAGACCCAGTACTTC
-,-,TRBJ2-3,TRBV2,CASSGRATDTQYF,TGTGCCAGCAGTGGCCGCGCCACAGATACGCAGTATTTT
-,once,TRBJ2-1,TRBV20-1,CSARQNEQFF,TGCAGTGCAAGGCAGAATGAGCAGTTCTTC